The present entry profiles one T cell receptor (beta chain) with its context. Antigen: not known. Produced via immunoSEQ multiplex PCR; TCRdb's table is partial and in-frame only. The sample lists 20,000 to 25,000 clones, 85% to 90% seen once, with over 15% in the top ten. These data come from a study of somatic mutations in cytotoxic T cells in rheumatoid arthritis. Study findings and constraints: What antigens the expanded CD8+ clones targeted remained unknown. About an eighth of the roughly 60 patients had a largest CD8+ clone above 20% of CD8+ cells.

The healthy control group was made up of blood donors, who had a median age of around 57 years (range about 20-70) and were 50% to 55% female. Input material: CD8+ T cells sorted from blood. This TCR derives from a woman aged 50 to 65 in good health.

The CDR3 bases are TGTGCCAGCAGCTTAGTTCTTCAGGTCAGGGGGCTTAACACTGAAGCTTTCTTT. Translated: CASSLVLQVRGLNTEAFF. V and J are TRBV7-2 and TRBJ1-1; the match to TRBD1 covers 8 bases. Germline trimming cut 1 base from V and 2 bases from J; bases unmatched to any gene: 12. The CDR3 extends over 18 amino acids. Germline V gene lookup returns CDR1 SGHTA and CDR2 FQGNSA.